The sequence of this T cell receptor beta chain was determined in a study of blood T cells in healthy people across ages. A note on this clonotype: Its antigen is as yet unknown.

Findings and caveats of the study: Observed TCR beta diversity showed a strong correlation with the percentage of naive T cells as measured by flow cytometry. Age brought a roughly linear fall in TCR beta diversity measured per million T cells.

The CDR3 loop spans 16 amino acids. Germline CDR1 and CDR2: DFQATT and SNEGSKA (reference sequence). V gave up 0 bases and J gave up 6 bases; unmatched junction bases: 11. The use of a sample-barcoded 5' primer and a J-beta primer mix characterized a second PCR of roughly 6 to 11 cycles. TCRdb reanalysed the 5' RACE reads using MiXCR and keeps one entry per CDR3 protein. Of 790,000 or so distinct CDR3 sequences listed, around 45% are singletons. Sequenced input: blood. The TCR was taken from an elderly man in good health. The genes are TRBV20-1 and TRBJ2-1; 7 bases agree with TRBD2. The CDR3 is CSARDSLTGGSNEQFF. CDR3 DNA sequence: TGCAGTGCTAGAGATTCTCTAACGGGAGGCAGCAATGAGCAGTTCTTC.